This is a list of T cell receptor beta chains from one sample in a study of T cells in localized non-small cell lung cancer. Assay: immunoSEQ multiplex PCR; the TCRdb copy retains only in-frame clones and omits some. The table lists about 53,000 clones, approximately 80% of them singletons. The starting material was peripheral blood mononuclear cells, obtained before any cancer treatment. The source is a man between 40 and 69 years old with stage III lung adenocarcinoma. Both conserved end residues are part of each CDR3. D genes are given only for firm matches. Rows may omit the clone size; those that give it use once, few, many or a size class.

-	TRBV4-1	-	TRBJ2-7	CASSQDNPLGDLEQYF	TGCGCCAGCAGCCAAGATAACCCCCTGGGGGATCTCGAGCAGTACTTC
-	TRBV7-2	-	TRBJ2-1	CASSLEYAAYNEQFF	TGTGCCAGCAGCTTAGAATATGCCGCCTACAATGAGCAGTTCTTC
-	TRBV9	TRBD1	TRBJ2-6	CASSTRQGSGANVLTF	TGTGCCAGCAGCACTAGACAGGGATCTGGGGCCAACGTCCTGACTTTC
once	TRBV5-5	TRBD2	TRBJ2-1	CASSYTSDEQFF	TGTGCCAGCAGCTACACTAGCGATGAGCAGTTCTTC
once	TRBV10-3	TRBD1	TRBJ1-5	CATLPGTGYYSNQPQHF	TGTGCCACCCTACCCGGGACAGGGTATTATAGCAATCAGCCCCAGCATTTT
-	TRBV6-1	-	TRBJ2-7	CASRAQSSYEQYF	TGTGCCAGCAGAGCCCAGAGCTCCTACGAGCAGTACTTC
-	TRBV2	TRBD2	TRBJ2-1	CASRTSGKYNEQFF	TGTGCCAGCAGGACTAGCGGGAAATACAATGAGCAGTTCTTC
once	TRBV5-4	-	TRBJ1-2	CASSLDWTGGGYTF	TGTGCCAGCAGCTTGGATTGGACCGGTGGTGGCTACACCTTC
-	TRBV11-1	-	TRBJ2-2	CASSSTGGANTGELFF	TGTGCCAGCAGCTCCACAGGGGGGGCGAACACCGGGGAGCTGTTTTTT
once	TRBV27	TRBD1	TRBJ2-7	CASSIGQGSEQYF	TGTGCCAGCAGTATAGGACAGGGTTCCGAGCAGTACTTC
once	TRBV7-9	-	TRBJ2-5	CASSTPGFPGETQYF	TGTGCCAGCAGCACACCAGGGTTTCCGGGGGAGACCCAGTACTTC
-	TRBV5-1	TRBD1	TRBJ2-7	CASKDRDYEQYF	TGCGCCAGCAAGGACAGGGACTACGAGCAGTACTTC
-	TRBV5-1	-	TRBJ2-3	CASRNLGATDTQYF	TGCGCCAGCAGAAATCTCGGGGCCACAGATACGCAGTATTTT
few	TRBV9	-	TRBJ2-5	CASSVDLGETQYF	TGTGCCAGCAGCGTAGATCTGGGAGAGACCCAGTACTTC
-	TRBV11-2	-	TRBJ2-7	CASSLRGFYEQYF	TGTGCCAGCAGCTTACGAGGGTTCTACGAGCAGTACTTC
-	TRBV5-4	-	TRBJ1-5	CASSWGDGRDQPQHF	TGTGCCAGCAGCTGGGGGGACGGGAGGGATCAGCCCCAGCATTTT
-	TRBV19	-	TRBJ1-5	CASSIERALNQPQHF	TGTGCCAGTAGTATAGAAAGGGCATTAAATCAGCCCCAGCATTTT